Listed here is a single T cell receptor (beta chain). The sample is drawn from a study of HIV-infected patients and healthy controls. The CDR3 sequence is 12 residues long. With V trimmed by 4 bases and J by 7 bases, 2 bases remained unmatched. Germline V gene sequence: CDR1 LNHDA, CDR2 SQIVND (reference sequence). Each CDR3 protein gets one entry after TCRdb re-called the 5' RACE reads with MiXCR. The sample includes tens of thousands of distinct CDR3 sequences, roughly a fifth of them seen just once. This sequence was found in a human donor in good health. V usage is TRBV19 and J usage is TRBJ1-2; TRBD1 matches 8 bases. Sequenced: CD4+ T cells from blood. Here the CDR3 DNA reads TGTGCCAGTAGTAAGACAGGGGTTGGCTACACCTTC. It yields the protein CASSKTGVGYTF.